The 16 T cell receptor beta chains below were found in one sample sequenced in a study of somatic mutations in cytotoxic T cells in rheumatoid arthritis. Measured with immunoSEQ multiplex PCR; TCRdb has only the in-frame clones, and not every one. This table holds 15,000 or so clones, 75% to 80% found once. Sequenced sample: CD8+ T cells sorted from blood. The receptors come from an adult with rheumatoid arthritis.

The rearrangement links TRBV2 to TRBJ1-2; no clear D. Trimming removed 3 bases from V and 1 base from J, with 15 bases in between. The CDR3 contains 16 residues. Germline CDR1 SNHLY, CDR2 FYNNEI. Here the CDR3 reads CASSEPGTIFNYGYTF. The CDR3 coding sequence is TGTGCCAGCAGTGAGCCGGGTACGATTTTTAACTATGGCTACACCTTC.

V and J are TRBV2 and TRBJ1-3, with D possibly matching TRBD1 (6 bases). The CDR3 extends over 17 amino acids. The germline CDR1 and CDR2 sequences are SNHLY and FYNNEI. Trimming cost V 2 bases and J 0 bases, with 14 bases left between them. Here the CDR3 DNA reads TGTGCCAGCAGTGAATCGGCAGGGGATTACTCTGGAAACACCATATATTTT. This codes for CASSESAGDYSGNTIYF.

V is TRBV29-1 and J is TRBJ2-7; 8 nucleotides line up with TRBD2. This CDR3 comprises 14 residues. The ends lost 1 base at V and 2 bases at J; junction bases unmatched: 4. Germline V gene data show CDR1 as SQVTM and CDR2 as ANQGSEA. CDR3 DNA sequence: TGCAGCGTTGAAGTGTCCGGGGGGGCCTACGAGCAGTACTTC. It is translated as CSVEVSGGAYEQYF.

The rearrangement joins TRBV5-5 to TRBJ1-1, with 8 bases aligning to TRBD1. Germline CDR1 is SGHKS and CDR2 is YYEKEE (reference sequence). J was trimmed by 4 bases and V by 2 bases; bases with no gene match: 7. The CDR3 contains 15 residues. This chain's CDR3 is CASSFAQGAGTEAFF. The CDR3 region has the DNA TGTGCCAGCAGCTTCGCCCAGGGGGCGGGCACTGAAGCTTTCTTT.

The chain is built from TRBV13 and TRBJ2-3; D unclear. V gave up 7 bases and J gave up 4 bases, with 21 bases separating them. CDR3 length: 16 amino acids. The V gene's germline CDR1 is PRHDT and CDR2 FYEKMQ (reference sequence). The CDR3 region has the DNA TGTGCCAGCATCCCGGGCCAATCCTTATATGCAGATACGCAGTATTTT. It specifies CASIPGQSLYADTQYF.

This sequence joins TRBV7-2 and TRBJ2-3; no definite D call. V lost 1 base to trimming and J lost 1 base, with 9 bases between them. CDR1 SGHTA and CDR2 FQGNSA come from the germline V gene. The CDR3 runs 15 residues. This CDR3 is CASSLDSGGTDTQYF. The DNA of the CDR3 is TGTGCCAGCAGCTTAGACAGTGGGGGCACAGATACGCAGTATTTT.

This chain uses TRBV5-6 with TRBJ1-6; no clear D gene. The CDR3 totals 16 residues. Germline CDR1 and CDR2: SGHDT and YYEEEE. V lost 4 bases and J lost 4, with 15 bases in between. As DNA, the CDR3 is TGTGCCAGCAGCCCCCTCGGCGGGCCTTATAATTCACCCCTCCACTTT. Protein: CASSPLGGPYNSPLHF.

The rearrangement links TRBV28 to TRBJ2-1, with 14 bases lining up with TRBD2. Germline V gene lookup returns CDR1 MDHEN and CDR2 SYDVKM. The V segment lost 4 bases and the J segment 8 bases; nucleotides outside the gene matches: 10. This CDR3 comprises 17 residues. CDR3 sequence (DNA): TGTGCCAGCAGTTCCTACAAAGGGACTAGCGGGGGCTATGAGCAGTTCTTC. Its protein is CASSSYKGTSGGYEQFF.

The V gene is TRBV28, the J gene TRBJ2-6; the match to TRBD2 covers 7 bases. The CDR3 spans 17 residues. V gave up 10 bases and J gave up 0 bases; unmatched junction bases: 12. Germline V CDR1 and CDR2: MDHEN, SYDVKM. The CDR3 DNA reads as TGTGCCACCGATTTTTGGGAGGGCCTCTCTGGGGCCAACGTCCTGACTTTC. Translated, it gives CATDFWEGLSGANVLTF.

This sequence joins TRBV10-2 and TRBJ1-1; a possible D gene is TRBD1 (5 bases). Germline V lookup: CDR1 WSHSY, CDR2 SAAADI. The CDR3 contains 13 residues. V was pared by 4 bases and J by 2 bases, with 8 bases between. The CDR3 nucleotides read TGCGCCAGCAGTGCAGGGTTCAACACTGAAGCTTTCTTT. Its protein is CASSAGFNTEAFF.

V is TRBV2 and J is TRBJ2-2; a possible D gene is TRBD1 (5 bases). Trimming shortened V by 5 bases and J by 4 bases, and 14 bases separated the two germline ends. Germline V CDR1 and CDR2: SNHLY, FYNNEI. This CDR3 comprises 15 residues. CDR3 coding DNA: TGTGCCAGCAGTCCCCGGACAAGGGTCACCGGGGAGCTGTTTTTT. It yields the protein CASSPRTRVTGELFF. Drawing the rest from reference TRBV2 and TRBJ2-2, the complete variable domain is EPEVTQTPSHQVTQMGQEVILRCVPISNHLYFYWYRQILGQKVEFLVSFYNNEISEKSEIFDDQFSVERPDGSNFTLKIRSTKLEDSAMYFCASSPRTRVTGELFFGEGSRLTVL.

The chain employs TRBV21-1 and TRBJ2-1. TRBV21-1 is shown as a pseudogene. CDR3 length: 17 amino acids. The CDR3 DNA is TGTGCCAGCAACCTACCGAGGTCCCCTCTGGACGACAATGAGCAGTTCTTC. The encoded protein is CASNLPRSPLDDNEQFF.

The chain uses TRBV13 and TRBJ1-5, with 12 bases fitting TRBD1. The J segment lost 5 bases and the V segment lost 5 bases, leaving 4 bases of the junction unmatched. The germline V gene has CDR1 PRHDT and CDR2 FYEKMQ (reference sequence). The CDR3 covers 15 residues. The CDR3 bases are TGTGCCAGCAGCCAGGGGACAGGGGGCTATCAGCCCCAGCATTTT. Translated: CASSQGTGGYQPQHF.

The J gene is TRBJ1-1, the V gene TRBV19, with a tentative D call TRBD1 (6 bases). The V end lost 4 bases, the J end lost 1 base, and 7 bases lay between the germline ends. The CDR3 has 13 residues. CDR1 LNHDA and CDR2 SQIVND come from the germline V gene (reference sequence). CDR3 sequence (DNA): TGTGCCAGTAGTAGGACAGAGAACACTGAAGCTTTCTTT. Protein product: CASSRTENTEAFF.

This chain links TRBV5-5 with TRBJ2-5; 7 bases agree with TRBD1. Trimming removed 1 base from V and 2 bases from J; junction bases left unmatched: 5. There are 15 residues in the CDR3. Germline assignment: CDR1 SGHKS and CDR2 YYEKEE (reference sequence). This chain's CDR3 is CASSLWRQGQETQYF. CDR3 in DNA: TGTGCCAGCAGCTTGTGGCGACAGGGACAAGAGACCCAGTACTTC. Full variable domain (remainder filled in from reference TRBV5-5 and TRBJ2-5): DAGVTQSPTHLIKTRGQQVTLRCSPISGHKSVSWYQQVLGQGPQFIFQYYEKEERGRGNFPDRFSARQFPNYSSELNVNALLLGDSALYLCASSLWRQGQETQYFGPGTRLLVL.

Here the CDR3 DNA reads TGTGCCAGCAGTTTGGGGCCTAGCGGGGGATTCGGCACAGATACGCAGTATTTT. It specifies CASSLGPSGGFGTDTQYF. V usage is TRBV28 and J usage is TRBJ2-3; 10 positions agree with TRBD2. The V and J ends lost 3 bases and 1 base, in that order; junction bases with no gene match: 10. Germline lookup yields CDR1 MDHEN and CDR2 SYDVKM. CDR3 length equals 18 residues.